The 25 T cell receptor beta chains in this list originate from one sample, sequenced in a study of blood T cell repertoires in COVID-19. Libraries were prepared by immunoSEQ multiplex PCR; TCRdb keeps only in-frame clonotypes and omits some of them. The table includes just over 300,000 clones, 85% to 90% detected once. Sequencing was carried out using peripheral blood. The receptors were sampled from a woman aged 25 to 39 with COVID-19, enrolled during active disease.

The J gene is TRBJ2-2, the V gene TRBV12-3 or TRBV12-4; TRBD2 might be the D (5 bases). The CDR3 is made up of 13 amino acids. V lost 5 bases and J 7 bases, leaving 11 bases between the germline ends. This CDR3 reads CASSPPSSGELFF. The CDR3 bases are TGTGCCAGCAGTCCCCCTAGCAGCGGGGAGCTGTTTTTT.

The chain uses TRBV18 and TRBJ1-1; 8 bases align to TRBD1. J gave up 0 bases and V 3 bases, and 3 bases lay outside the gene matches. The CDR3 has 15 residues. Germline lookup yields CDR1 KGHSH and CDR2 LQKENI. The CDR3 DNA sequence: TGTGCCAGCTCACCGCGACAGGGGATGAACACTGAAGCTTTCTTT. Protein: CASSPRQGMNTEAFF.

V usage is TRBV5-1 and J usage is TRBJ2-5; D is unclear. The germline V gene encodes CDR1 SGHRS and CDR2 YFSETQ. The V and J ends lost 4 bases and 5 bases respectively, with 6 bases between them. This CDR3 comprises 11 residues. The CDR3 reads CASSTSETQYF. CDR3 sequence (DNA): TGCGCCAGCAGCACATCGGAGACCCAGTACTTC.

V usage is TRBV27 and J usage is TRBJ1-2, with TRBD1 identical over 9 bases. CDR1 MNHEY and CDR2 SMNVEV come from the germline V gene (reference sequence). There are 15 residues in the CDR3. After removal of 3 bases from V and 2 bases from J, the junction contained 4 bases not matched to a gene. CDR3 in DNA: TGTGCCAGCAGTTTCCTAGGGACAGGGAACTATGGCTACACCTTC. It codes for CASSFLGTGNYGYTF.

This chain joins TRBV5-1 and TRBJ2-5; 11 bases line up with TRBD1. Per germline, CDR1 SGHRS and CDR2 YFSETQ. The ends lost 0 bases at V and 5 bases at J; junction bases unmatched: 6. CDR3 length equals 16 residues. CDR3 coding DNA: TGCGCCAGCAGCTTGGCCCGGACAGGGGGCAGGGAGACCCAGTACTTC. This sequence encodes CASSLARTGGRETQYF.

The chain has TRBV9 and TRBJ2-3, with D possibly matching TRBD2 (5 bases). Looked up from germline, CDR1 is SGDLS and CDR2 is YYNGEE. The CDR3 is 15 residues long. V was cut by 5 bases and J by 6 bases, with 19 bases left in between. The CDR3 nucleotides are TGTGCCAGCAGACCGGGAACCTCCCTTTCGGATACGCAGTATTTT. Its translation is CASRPGTSLSDTQYF.

The chain joins TRBV15 to TRBJ2-1; weak D call: TRBD2 (6 bases). Germline lookup yields CDR1 LNHNV and CDR2 YYDKDF (reference sequence). Between the trimmed V and J ends, which lost 0 bases and 6 bases, there was a span of 15 bases. The CDR3 runs 16 residues. CDR3 sequence (DNA): TGTGCCACCAGCAGAGATCCACTAGCTTTGGGCAATGAGCAGTTCTTC. Its protein product is CATSRDPLALGNEQFF.

The chain's CDR3 is CASSSLAGLGPTYEQYF. The CDR3 DNA is TGTGCCAGCAGCTCCCTAGCGGGGTTAGGGCCTACCTACGAGCAGTACTTC. The V gene is TRBV7-8, the J gene TRBJ2-7; 9 bases are a match to TRBD2. This CDR3 comprises 17 residues. Germline V gene lookup returns CDR1 SGHVS and CDR2 FQNEAQ. The J segment lost 2 bases and the V segment lost 4 bases, leaving 12 bases of the junction unmatched.

This clone has more than one count but fewer than ten. The genes are TRBV28 and TRBJ2-7, with a weak D call TRBD1 (6 bases). Germline loops: CDR1 MDHEN, CDR2 SYDVKM. Trimming cost V 5 bases and J 7 bases, with 15 bases left between them. CDR3 length: 13 residues. The CDR3: CASSHPPGQEQYV. The CDR3 DNA reads TGTGCCAGCAGTCATCCTCCCGGACAGGAGCAGTACGTC.

V and J are TRBV3-1 (or the pseudogene TRBV3-2) and TRBJ1-3; the D is unclear. Germline lookup yields CDR1 LGHDT and CDR2 YNNKEL (reference sequence). Trimming took off 0 bases at V and 0 bases at J, with 9 bases between the two ends. CDR3 size: 16 residues. The CDR3 region is CASSQDQVLSGNTIYF. The CDR3 DNA reads as TGTGCCAGCAGCCAAGATCAGGTACTCTCTGGAAACACCATATATTTT.

This chain connects TRBV12-3 or TRBV12-4 to TRBJ1-2; possible D gene TRBD1, 6 bases. CDR3 length equals 12 residues. The V gene lost 6 bases and the J gene lost 7 bases, with 12 bases spanning the gap. CDR3 in amino acids: CASSGGAFGYTF. The CDR3 nucleotides read TGTGCCAGCAGCGGGGGGGCGTTTGGCTACACCTTC.

In this sample, this clone is medium-sized. J is TRBJ2-7 and V is TRBV21-1; TRBD1 reflects the table's D call only, with no check against the DNA. TRBV21-1 is flagged as a pseudogene. The CDR3 spans 16 residues. The chain's CDR3 is CASSKGGLPGHYEQYV. DNA of the CDR3: TGTGCCAGCAGCAAAGGGGGGCTCCCGGGTCACTACGAGCAGTACGTC.

The V call is TRBV5-8, the J call TRBJ2-1, with 7 bases aligning to TRBD2. The V gene end was trimmed by 0 bases and the J gene end by 2 bases; junction bases not matched to a gene: 2. Germline V gene lookup returns CDR1 SGHTS and CDR2 YDEGEE. The CDR3 spans 15 residues. CDR3 loop: CASSLGLAPYNEQFF. As DNA, the CDR3 is TGTGCCAGCAGCTTGGGACTAGCCCCCTACAATGAGCAGTTCTTC. Supplemented by reference TRBV5-8 and TRBJ2-1, the full variable domain reads EAGVTQSPTHLIKTRGQQATLRCSPISGHTSVYWYQQALGLGLQFLLWYDEGEERNRGNFPPRFSGRQFPNYSSELNVNALELEDSALYLCASSLGLAPYNEQFFGPGTRLTVL.

This chain connects TRBV2 to TRBJ2-3; tentatively, D is TRBD2 (6 bases). This CDR3 has 16 residues. Germline loops: CDR1 SNHLY, CDR2 FYNNEI. Deletions cut 1 base from V and 2 bases from J, with 13 bases between. This CDR3 reads CASSEVGGSITDTQYF. The CDR3 DNA reads as TGTGCCAGCAGTGAAGTGGGAGGATCGATCACAGATACGCAGTATTTT.

This clone was observed at least ten times. The rearrangement joins TRBV6-7 to TRBJ2-6; 8 positions agree with TRBD2. TRBV6-7 carries the ORF label, with uncertain function. The CDR3 spans 18 residues. The J segment lost 1 base and the V segment lost 1 base, leaving 6 bases of the junction unmatched. This chain's CDR3 is CASSYLAGGGSGANVLTF. CDR3 in DNA: TGTGCCAGCAGTTACTTGGCGGGGGGCGGTTCTGGGGCCAACGTCCTGACTTTC.

The rearrangement uses TRBV28 and TRBJ1-1; TRBD1 matches 7 bases. CDR1 and CDR2 from the germline V gene are MDHEN and SYDVKM. The CDR3 runs 13 residues. Trimming cost V 6 bases and J 0 bases; bases outside gene matches: 1. The CDR3 DNA reads as TGTGCCAGCAGAGGGACAGTGAACACTGAAGCTTTCTTT. Residues: CASRGTVNTEAFF.

The chain carries TRBV5-1 and TRBJ1-1; TRBD1 agrees at 7 bases. This CDR3 has 15 residues. V shed 0 bases and J 5 bases; nucleotides not matched to a gene: 7. From germline, CDR1 is SGHRS and CDR2 YFSETQ. The CDR3 spells CASSLGGAGGTEAFF. As DNA, the CDR3 is TGCGCCAGCAGCTTGGGAGGGGCAGGGGGAACTGAAGCTTTCTTT.

V usage is TRBV15 and J usage is TRBJ2-3, with 11 bases aligning to TRBD2. The CDR3 length is 16 residues. V gave up 4 bases and J gave up 0 bases; unmatched junction bases: 3. Germline V gene lookup returns CDR1 LNHNV and CDR2 YYDKDF (reference sequence). CDR3 protein: CATSIRLAGSTDTQYF. CDR3 sequence (DNA): TGTGCCACCAGCATCCGACTAGCGGGGAGCACAGATACGCAGTATTTT.

The chain joins TRBV6-2 or TRBV6-3 to TRBJ2-1, with no clear D. Germline loops: CDR1 MNHEY, CDR2 SVGEGT. The CDR3 covers 16 residues. V was shortened by 0 bases and J by 9 bases, with 18 bases between the two germline ends. CDR3 region: CASSYSRSALSGEQFF. Written as DNA, the CDR3 is TGTGCCAGCAGTTACTCGAGAAGCGCTCTCTCGGGTGAGCAGTTCTTC.

CDR3 DNA: TGTGCCAGCAGCTTGGTCGGGGATCGTTCACCCCTCCACTTT. Translating gives CASSLVGDRSPLHF. This chain uses TRBV5-6 with TRBJ1-6; D is undetermined. Trimming cost V 0 bases and J 9 bases, with 10 bases left between them. The germline gives CDR1 SGHDT, CDR2 YYEEEE. The CDR3 has 14 residues.

This chain links TRBV18 with TRBJ1-2; 10 nucleotides agree with TRBD1. Per the germline V gene, CDR1 is KGHSH and CDR2 is LQKENI. The CDR3 extends over 11 amino acids. V shed 3 bases and J 12 bases; nucleotides not matched to a gene: 1. CDR3 residues: CASSPGQGDTF. For the CDR3, the DNA is TGTGCCAGCTCACCTGGACAGGGGGACACCTTC.

This chain uses TRBV4-3 with TRBJ1-1; the match to TRBD1 covers 7 bases. Germline-derived CDR1 and CDR2 are LGHNA and YSLEER. V shed 1 base, J shed 5 bases, and the junction held 7 bases outside the gene matches. The CDR3 loop spans 15 amino acids. The CDR3 spells CASSQGGGMSTEAFF. The CDR3, as DNA: TGCGCCAGCAGCCAAGGAGGGGGCATGAGTACTGAAGCTTTCTTT.

J is TRBJ1-6 and V is TRBV7-2; D remains ambiguous. The germline V and J ends were trimmed by 6 bases and 7 bases, with 4 bases remaining between them. CDR1 SGHTA and CDR2 FQGNSA come from the germline V gene. The CDR3 consists of 11 residues. The CDR3 is CASSLNSPLHF. CDR3 DNA: TGTGCCAGCAGTCTAAATTCACCCCTCCACTTT.

The chain recombines TRBV28 with TRBJ2-7; no firm D call. CDR1 MDHEN and CDR2 SYDVKM come from the germline V gene. This CDR3 is built from 14 residues. V was clipped by 5 bases and J by 2 bases, with 13 bases between them. CDR3 protein: CASSPRAAPYEQYV. CDR3 sequence (DNA): TGTGCCAGCAGTCCCCGCGCGGCCCCCTACGAGCAGTACGTC.

V and J are TRBV6-5 and TRBJ1-2; possibly TRBD1 for D (6 bases). Trimming took off 6 bases at V and 4 bases at J, with 9 bases between the two ends. The CDR3 runs 12 residues. Germline-derived CDR1 and CDR2 are MNHEY and SVGAGI. The CDR3 DNA sequence: TGTGCCAGCAGCAGGGGACCCTATGGCTACACCTTC. Translating it yields CASSRGPYGYTF.